The clone carrying this T cell receptor beta chain was picked up one time. Its antigen is not known. The protocol was immunoSEQ multiplex PCR, while the TCRdb copy is restricted to in-frame clones and leaves out a portion. The data show 48,000 or so clones, approximately 83% seen once. This specimen belongs to a study of PD-L1 blockade in urothelial cancer. About the study: Of prior chemotherapy regimens, patients had received between 0 and 3. Study-level results: Below-median blood TCR clonality before treatment forecast better survival.

Sample time point: peripheral blood 6 weeks after treatment start. Patients' urothelial carcinoma was locally advanced or metastatic. The CDR3 consists of 15 residues. The ends were cut back, 3 bases at V and 6 bases at J, with 18 bases in the middle. Germline CDR1 reads SGDLS; CDR2 reads YYNGEE. Here the sequenced sample was PBMCs, taken around atezolizumab (anti-PD-L1) treatment. The clonotype comes from a man in his 60s with urothelial cancer. The chain has TRBV9 and TRBJ1-2, with D perhaps matching TRBD1 (5 bases). The CDR3 sequence is CASSAERAGRDGYTF. The CDR3 DNA reads TGTGCCAGCAGCGCCGAACGGGCAGGGAGGGATGGCTACACCTTC.